Sequencing of this T cell receptor (beta chain) was carried out in a study of shared clonotypes between healthy human individuals. Only in-frame clones appear in the TCRdb table, and some are missing; sequencing was by immunoSEQ multiplex PCR. The profile shows over a million clones, around 97% of them singletons. General study findings and limits: Clonotype sharing among donors was thought likely to change with sequencing depth. With a handful of donors compared, around 4.7% of naive CD4 clonotypes were shared.

The germline V gene has CDR1 WSHSY and CDR2 SAAADI. The CDR3 length is 14 residues. V lost 6 bases and J lost 5, with 16 bases in between. With respect to this clone: Its specificity is unknown.

The clonotype comes from a man aged 25 to 40 in good health. This chain uses TRBV10-2 with TRBJ1-1; D is perhaps TRBD1 (6 bases). Sequencing was performed on naive CD4+ T cells sorted from blood. Subset specified: CD45RA+ positively selected. CDR3 sequence reads: CASRGGSGVTEAFF. The CDR3 DNA sequence: TGCGCCAGCAGGGGGGGTTCAGGGGTTACTGAAGCTTTCTTT.